This is a list of T cell receptor beta chains from one sample in a study of radiotherapy plus CTLA-4 blockade in lung cancer. Here immunoSEQ multiplex PCR was the method, and the copy in TCRdb shows in-frame clones only, minus some. The sample has approximately 81,000 clones, 60% to 85% seen once. The specimen comprised peripheral blood, sampled from a patient treated with radiotherapy plus ipilimumab. The receptors stem from a human donor with non-small cell lung cancer who had a partial response to radiotherapy plus ipilimumab. Some clones in this sample may be carry-over from other donors' samples. Each CDR3 is given with its conserved first and last residue. A D gene is named only where the DNA matches it firmly. Clone sizes are given selectively: once, few, many, or a class where the clone is expanded.

J gene	V gene	clone size	D gene	CDR3 DNA	CDR3 protein
TRBJ2-5	TRBV11-2	NA	TRBD1	TGTGCCAGCAGGGGACAGGGGGCAGAGACCCAGTACTTC	CASRGQGAETQYF
TRBJ2-7	TRBV7-9	NA	NA	TGTGCCAGCAGCTTCACAGGCGAGCAGTACTTC	CASSFTGEQYF
TRBJ2-3	TRBV9	once	NA	TGTGCCAGCAGCGTCTCGGTCACAGATACGCAGTATTTT	CASSVSVTDTQYF
TRBJ2-1	TRBV7-3	NA	NA	TGTGCCAGCAGCCAAACAGCTGCCTGGCAGCAGTTCTTC	CASSQTAAWQQFF
TRBJ2-1	TRBV27	NA	TRBD2	TGTGCCAGCAGTACACTAGCGGGGGGGTTACTTGAGCAGTTCTTC	CASSTLAGGLLEQFF
TRBJ1-5	TRBV7-2	NA	TRBD1	TGTGCCAGCAGCTTAGCGGGACAGGGTATGTATCAGCCCCAGCATTTT	CASSLAGQGMYQPQHF
TRBJ2-6	TRBV4-1	NA	NA	TGCGCCAGCAGCCAAGATGGTCGTGGTAGCGTAGGTGCGTCTGGGGCCAACGTCCTGACTTTC	CASSQDGRGSVGASGANVLTF
TRBJ2-5	TRBV28	NA	NA	TGTGCCAGCAGTTGGGTCCGGACAGTAGTGGAAGAGACCCAGTACTTC	CASSWVRTVVEETQYF
TRBJ2-7	TRBV11-2	NA	NA	TGTGCCAGCAGCCAAAACACGGACTCTGAGCAGTACTTC	CASSQNTDSEQYF
TRBJ1-1	TRBV2	NA	NA	TGTGCCAGCAGTGAATATCGGGGTGGGTCTTCTGAAGCTTTCTTT	CASSEYRGGSSEAFF
TRBJ1-1	TRBV19	few	NA	TGTGCCAGTAGGCACAGGAATTCTGAAGCTTTCTTT	CASRHRNSEAFF
TRBJ1-5	TRBV2	NA	TRBD1	TGTGCCAGCACCCGGGACAGGGAACGGGCCCAGCATTTT	CASTRDRERAQHF
TRBJ2-3	TRBV2	NA	TRBD2	TGTGCCAGCAGTGAGAGTAGCGGGGGCACAGATACGCAGTATTTT	CASSESSGGTDTQYF
TRBJ1-1	TRBV29-1	NA	NA	TGCAGCGTTGTAGACCAATTTAAGGGAGGGAACACTGAAGCTTTCTTT	CSVVDQFKGGNTEAFF
TRBJ1-2	TRBV6-5	NA	TRBD1	TGTGCCAGCAGTTACCCGGGACAGGGTTTTGGCTACACCTTC	CASSYPGQGFGYTF
TRBJ2-5	TRBV6-1	NA	NA	TGTGCCAGCAGTTCGACTTTTCAAGAGACCCAGTACTTC	CASSSTFQETQYF
TRBJ1-2	TRBV18	NA	NA	TGTGCCAGCTCACCCGATCAGTATGGCTACACCTTC	CASSPDQYGYTF
TRBJ1-2	TRBV7-9	few	NA	TGTGCCAGCAGGCGGGTATATGGCTACACCTTC	CASRRVYGYTF
TRBJ2-1	TRBV11-1	NA	TRBD1	TGTGCCAGCAGCTTAAGACAGGGTTTGGGCAATGAGCAGTTCTTC	CASSLRQGLGNEQFF
TRBJ2-7	TRBV28	NA	NA	TGTGCCAGCAGACCCCCCGTTGCAGGGGCAGCGCAGTACTTC	CASRPPVAGAAQYF
TRBJ2-7	TRBV2	NA	TRBD2	TGTGCCAGCAGGGCGACTAGCGGGGGTAAGCTGGGAGCTGGGCAGTACTTC	CASRATSGGKLGAGQYF
TRBJ2-5	TRBV4-1	NA	TRBD2	TGCGCCAGCAGCCAGGGGGTCGGGGGGGGAGAGACCCAGTACTTC	CASSQGVGGGETQYF
TRBJ2-7	TRBV14	NA	TRBD2	TGTGCCAGCAGCCCTTCCAGCGGGGGCAGGGGAAGGTACGAGCAGTACTTC	CASSPSSGGRGRYEQYF
TRBJ2-1	TRBV2	NA	TRBD1	TGTGCCAGCAGTCCGGACAGGTCCTACAATGAGCAGTTCTTC	CASSPDRSYNEQFF
TRBJ2-5	TRBV4-3	NA	TRBD2	TGCGCCAGCGACAGTGGCGGGGGGCGGGAAGAGACCCAGTACTTC	CASDSGGGREETQYF
TRBJ2-7	TRBV5-1	NA	NA	TGCGCCAGCAGCCACGGGACTCCCTACGAGCAGTACTTC	CASSHGTPYEQYF
TRBJ2-7	TRBV6-5	NA	TRBD1	TGTGCCAGCAGTTACGCCGGGACAGACCTTTACGAGCAGTACTTC	CASSYAGTDLYEQYF
TRBJ2-1	TRBV6-5	NA	TRBD2	TGTGCCAGCAGTTACTCGAGGGCTAGCGGGAACAATGAGCAGTTCTTC	CASSYSRASGNNEQFF
TRBJ2-1	TRBV20-1	NA	NA	TGCAGTGCCCGCAGGGTGGATGAGCAGTTCTTC	CSARRVDEQFF
TRBJ1-1	TRBV5-4	NA	NA	TGTGCCAGCAGCTTGGGACAGAGAATGAACACTGAAGCTTTCTTT	CASSLGQRMNTEAFF
TRBJ1-1	TRBV29-1	once	NA	TGCAGCGTGGCCCTTGGTTACACTGAAGCTTTCTTT	CSVALGYTEAFF
TRBJ1-2	TRBV5-5	once	TRBD1	TGTGCCAGCAGCCCCGGCTTAGGACAGGGGGCGCGGGGCTATGGCTACACCTTC	CASSPGLGQGARGYGYTF
TRBJ2-1	TRBV27	NA	NA	TGTGCCAGCAGTCGGTCGGGTAACCACAATGAGCAGTTCTTC	CASSRSGNHNEQFF
TRBJ1-5	TRBV21-1	NA	NA	TGTGCCAAGCGGGCAGATATTCAGCCCCAGCATTTT	CAKRADIQPQHF
TRBJ1-5	TRBV19	NA	NA	TGTGCCAGTAGTACCTCGGGACACTACAATCAGCCCCAGCATTTT	CASSTSGHYNQPQHF
TRBJ2-3	TRBV12-5	NA	TRBD2	TGTGCTAGTGGTTTGGGGTTACTAGCGGAAACAGATACGCAGTATTTT	CASGLGLLAETDTQYF
TRBJ1-1	TRBV7-8	NA	TRBD1	TGTGCCAGCAGCTTAGTGGTGGACAGGTCCAGGGGATCTGAAGCTTTCTTT	CASSLVVDRSRGSEAFF
TRBJ2-7	TRBV5-4	once	TRBD2	TGTGCCAGCAGCTTAACGGGGGGATCCACCAAGCAGTACTTC	CASSLTGGSTKQYF
TRBJ2-2	TRBV11-3	NA	TRBD2	TGTGCCAGCAGCGACCCGGAGAGCGGGGGGGCATCCGGGGAGCTGTTTTTT	CASSDPESGGASGELFF
TRBJ1-4	TRBV14	NA	NA	TGTGCCAGCAGCCAAGATTTGAACACGCGGCTGTTTTTT	CASSQDLNTRLFF
TRBJ1-2	TRBV5-8	NA	NA	TGTGCCAGCAGGAGGACAGCGAACTATGGCTACACCTTC	CASRRTANYGYTF
TRBJ1-1	TRBV7-8	once	NA	TGTGCCAGCACTCTCGAACGGGGGACTGAAGCTTTCTTT	CASTLERGTEAFF
TRBJ2-1	TRBV18	NA	NA	TGTGCCAGCTCACCACAGGGGAATGAGCAGTTCTTC	CASSPQGNEQFF
TRBJ2-1	TRBV7-9	NA	TRBD2	TGTGCCAGCGAAGGACTAGATGGCAATGAGCAGTTCTTC	CASEGLDGNEQFF
TRBJ2-2	TRBV18	once	TRBD2	TGTGCCAGCTCATCACAGGCGGGACTAGCTTCAAACGGGGAGCTGTTTTTT	CASSSQAGLASNGELFF
TRBJ2-1	TRBV28	few	TRBD1	TGTGCCAGCACCCGCGGACAGGGGTACAATGAGCAGTTCTTC	CASTRGQGYNEQFF
TRBJ1-3	TRBV28	NA	NA	TGTGCCAGCAGTTTAGGCCAGGTGGCGGGAAACACCATATATTTT	CASSLGQVAGNTIYF
TRBJ2-2	TRBV18	NA	TRBD2	TGTGCCAGCTCCCAAGCGGGGGGTCCTTCAAACACCGGGGAGCTGTTTTTT	CASSQAGGPSNTGELFF
TRBJ2-4	TRBV7-6	NA	NA	TGTGCCAGCAGCTTAAGACCGCAGGGGCGGGTGGCCAAAAACATTCAGTACTTC	CASSLRPQGRVAKNIQYF
TRBJ2-7	TRBV18	NA	NA	TGTGCCAGCTCAGGATACACTACAAATTACGAGCAGTACTTC	CASSGYTTNYEQYF
TRBJ2-1	TRBV7-3	NA	NA	TGTGCCAGCAGCACCACACTAGTTTCTGAGCAGTTCTTC	CASSTTLVSEQFF
TRBJ2-7	TRBV4-1	NA	NA	TGCGCCAGCAGCCAAGGGCTAGCTAGCTACGAGCAGTACTTC	CASSQGLASYEQYF
TRBJ1-2	TRBV11-2	few	TRBD1	TGCGCCAGCAGCCAAGATCTAATCGGGACAGGGCGCGGCTACACCTTC	CASSQDLIGTGRGYTF
TRBJ1-2	TRBV5-1	NA	NA	TGCGCCAGCCGAGACGGACATCGCTATGGCTACACCTTC	CASRDGHRYGYTF